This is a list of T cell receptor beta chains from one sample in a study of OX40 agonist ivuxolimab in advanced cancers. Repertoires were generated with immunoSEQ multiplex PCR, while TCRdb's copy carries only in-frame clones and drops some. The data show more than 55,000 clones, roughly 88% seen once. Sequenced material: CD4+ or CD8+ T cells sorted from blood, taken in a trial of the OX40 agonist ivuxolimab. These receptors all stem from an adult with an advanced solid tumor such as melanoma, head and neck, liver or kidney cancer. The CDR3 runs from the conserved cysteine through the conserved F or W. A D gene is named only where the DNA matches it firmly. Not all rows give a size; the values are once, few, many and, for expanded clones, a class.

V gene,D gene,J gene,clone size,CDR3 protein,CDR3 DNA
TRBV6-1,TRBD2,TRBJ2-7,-,CASTPLADHKYEQYF,TGTGCCAGCACCCCACTAGCGGATCACAAATACGAGCAGTACTTC
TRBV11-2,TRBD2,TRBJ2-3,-,CASSPAAGGPGDTQYF,TGTGCCAGCAGCCCGGCAGCGGGAGGGCCTGGAGATACGCAGTATTTT
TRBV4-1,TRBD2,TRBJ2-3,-,CASSQDTSSGGDTQYF,TGCGCCAGCAGCCAAGATACCTCTAGCGGCGGGGATACGCAGTATTTT
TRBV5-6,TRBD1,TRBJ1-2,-,CASTRQGANYGYTF,TGTGCCAGCACCCGACAGGGGGCAAACTATGGCTACACCTTC
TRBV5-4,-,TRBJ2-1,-,CASSLAKGANNEQFF,TGTGCCAGCAGCTTGGCCAAAGGGGCTAACAATGAGCAGTTCTTC
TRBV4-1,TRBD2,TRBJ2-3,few,CASSRGLAGGTTDTQYF,TGCGCCAGCAGCCGGGGACTAGCGGGAGGGACCACAGATACGCAGTATTTT
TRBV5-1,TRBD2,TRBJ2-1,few,CASSETSVSYNEQFF,TGCGCCAGCAGCGAAACTAGCGTCTCCTACAATGAGCAGTTCTTC
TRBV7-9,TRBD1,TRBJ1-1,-,CASSSLRTGITEAFF,TGTGCCAGCAGCTCTCTTAGGACAGGGATCACTGAAGCTTTCTTT
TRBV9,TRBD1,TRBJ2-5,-,CASSGVQGGGETQYF,TGTGCCAGCAGCGGAGTACAGGGGGGAGGAGAGACCCAGTACTTC
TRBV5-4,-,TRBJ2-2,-,CASSLRFGDTGELFF,TGTGCCAGCAGCTTGCGTTTTGGTGACACCGGGGAGCTGTTTTTT
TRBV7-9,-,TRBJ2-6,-,CASSSAGSGANVLTF,TGTGCCAGCAGCTCCGCGGGCTCTGGGGCCAACGTCCTGACTTTC
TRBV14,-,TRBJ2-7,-,CASSQGPRTTYEQYF,TGTGCCAGCAGCCAAGGGCCACGTACTACCTACGAGCAGTACTTC
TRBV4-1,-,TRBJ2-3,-,CASSQDGRTDTQYF,TGCGCCAGCAGCCAAGATGGCCGCACAGATACGCAGTATTTT
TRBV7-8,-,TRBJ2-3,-,CASSLEYQGRTTDTQYF,TGTGCCAGCAGCTTAGAATATCAGGGGAGAACCACAGATACGCAGTATTTT
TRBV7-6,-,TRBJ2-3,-,CASSRGVEADTQYF,TGTGCCAGCAGCCGAGGGGTGGAGGCAGATACGCAGTATTTT
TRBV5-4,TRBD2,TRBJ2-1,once,CASSSRTSGTYNEQFF,TGTGCCAGCAGCTCCAGGACTAGCGGAACCTACAATGAGCAGTTCTTC
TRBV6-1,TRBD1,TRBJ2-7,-,CASTMAGTGSYEQYF,TGTGCCAGCACCATGGCCGGGACAGGGTCCTACGAGCAGTACTTC
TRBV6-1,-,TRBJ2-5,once,CASSEWDTLQETQYF,TGTGCCAGCAGCGAGTGGGACACACTACAAGAGACCCAGTACTTC
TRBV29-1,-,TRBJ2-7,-,CSARTGNFPEQYF,TGCAGCGCCAGGACGGGTAACTTCCCCGAGCAGTACTTC
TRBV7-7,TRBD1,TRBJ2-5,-,CASSLGTVPSETQYF,TGTGCTAGCAGCTTAGGGACAGTCCCTTCTGAGACCCAGTACTTC
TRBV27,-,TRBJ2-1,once,CATETAYNEQFF,TGTGCCACCGAGACTGCTTACAATGAGCAGTTCTTC
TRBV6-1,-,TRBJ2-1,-,CASTKPQYNEQFF,TGTGCCAGCACTAAGCCACAGTACAATGAGCAGTTCTTC
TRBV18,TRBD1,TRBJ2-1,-,CASSSTGADNEQFF,TGTGCCAGCTCATCCACAGGGGCGGACAATGAGCAGTTCTTC
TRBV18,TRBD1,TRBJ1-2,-,CASSPSGTGPLGYTF,TGTGCCAGCTCACCTTCCGGGACAGGGCCTCTTGGCTACACCTTC
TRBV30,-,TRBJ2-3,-,CAWITGAPDTQYF,TGTGCCTGGATCACGGGAGCCCCAGATACGCAGTATTTT
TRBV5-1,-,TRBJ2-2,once,CASKSTGELFF,TGCGCCAGCAAGTCCACCGGGGAGCTGTTTTTT
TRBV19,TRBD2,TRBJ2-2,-,CASSTPASGSAGELFF,TGTGCCAGTAGTACCCCTGCCAGCGGGAGCGCCGGGGAGCTGTTTTTT
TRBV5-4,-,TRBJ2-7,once,CASSLALGYDEQYF,TGTGCCAGCAGCTTGGCCCTCGGGTATGACGAGCAGTACTTC
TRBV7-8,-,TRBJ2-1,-,CASSLLAGINEQFF,TGTGCCAGCAGCTTGCTTGCAGGTATCAATGAGCAGTTCTTC
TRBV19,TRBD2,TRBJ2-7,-,CASRLTSGMELEQYF,TGTGCCAGTAGGCTAACTAGCGGGATGGAGCTCGAGCAGTACTTC
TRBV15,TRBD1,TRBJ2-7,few,CATSRGRQGNDEQYF,TGTGCCACCAGCAGGGGGCGACAGGGAAACGACGAGCAGTACTTC
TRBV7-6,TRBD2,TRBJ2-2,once,CASSLAAGDTGELFF,TGTGCCAGCAGCTTAGCAGCGGGAGACACTGGGGAGCTGTTTTTT
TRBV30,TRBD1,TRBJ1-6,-,CAWDLEGASSPLHF,TGTGCCTGGGATTTAGAGGGGGCTAGCTCACCCCTCCACTTT
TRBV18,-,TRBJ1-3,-,CASSPLNVRGSGNTIYF,TGTGCCAGCTCACCACTTAACGTCCGGGGCTCTGGAAACACCATATATTTT
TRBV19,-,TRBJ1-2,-,CASTVRPGGYTF,TGTGCCAGTACTGTGAGGCCGGGAGGCTACACCTTC
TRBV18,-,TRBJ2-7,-,CASSPSLVGGNYEQYF,TGTGCCAGCTCACCATCTCTCGTCGGGGGCAACTACGAGCAGTACTTC
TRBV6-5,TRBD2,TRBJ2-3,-,CASSRTSGTDTQYF,TGTGCCAGCAGCCGGACTAGCGGCACAGATACGCAGTATTTT
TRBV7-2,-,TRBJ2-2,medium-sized,CASSLELTPRLFF,TGTGCCAGCAGCTTAGAACTTACCCCAAGGCTGTTTTTT
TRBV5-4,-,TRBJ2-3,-,CASSLGSTDTQYF,TGTGCCAGCAGCTTGGGTAGCACAGATACGCAGTATTTT
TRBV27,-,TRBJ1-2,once,CASSSLGRDGYTF,TGTGCCAGCAGTTCTTTGGGCAGGGACGGCTACACCTTC
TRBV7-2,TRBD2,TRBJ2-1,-,CASSLLGGLYNEQFF,TGTGCCAGCAGCTTATTGGGGGGACTATACAATGAGCAGTTCTTC
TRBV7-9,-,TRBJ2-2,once,CASSPYTRTGELFF,TGTGCCAGCAGCCCGTATACGAGGACCGGGGAGCTGTTTTTT
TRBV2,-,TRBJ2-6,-,CASSEQGSGANVLTF,TGTGCCAGCAGTGAACAGGGCTCTGGGGCCAACGTCCTGACTTTC
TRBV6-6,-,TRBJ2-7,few,CASRSTYEQYF,TGTGCCAGCAGGTCCACCTACGAGCAGTACTTC
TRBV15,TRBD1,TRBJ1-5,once,CATIPPGVTGGGYQPQHF,TGTGCCACCATTCCCCCCGGGGTAACAGGGGGCGGCTATCAGCCCCAGCATTTT